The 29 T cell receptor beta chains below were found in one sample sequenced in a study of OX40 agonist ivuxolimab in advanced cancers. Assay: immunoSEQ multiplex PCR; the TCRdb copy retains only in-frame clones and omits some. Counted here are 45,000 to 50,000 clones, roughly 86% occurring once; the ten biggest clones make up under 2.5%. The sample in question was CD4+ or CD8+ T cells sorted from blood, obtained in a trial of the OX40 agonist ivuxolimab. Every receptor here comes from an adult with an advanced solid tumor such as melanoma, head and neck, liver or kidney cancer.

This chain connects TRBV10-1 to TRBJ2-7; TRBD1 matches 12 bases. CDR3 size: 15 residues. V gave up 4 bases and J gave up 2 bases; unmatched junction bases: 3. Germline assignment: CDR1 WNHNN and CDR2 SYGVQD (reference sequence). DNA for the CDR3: TGCGCCAGCAGTGTGGGGACAGGGGGCCCCTACGAGCAGTACTTC. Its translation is CASSVGTGGPYEQYF.

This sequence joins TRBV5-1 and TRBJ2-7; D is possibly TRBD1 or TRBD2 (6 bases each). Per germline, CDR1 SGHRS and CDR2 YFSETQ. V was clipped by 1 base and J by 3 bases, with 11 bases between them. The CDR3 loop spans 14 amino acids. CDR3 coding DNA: TGCGCCAGCAGCTTGAGGGGGGCAATCTACGAGCAGTACTTC. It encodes CASSLRGAIYEQYF.

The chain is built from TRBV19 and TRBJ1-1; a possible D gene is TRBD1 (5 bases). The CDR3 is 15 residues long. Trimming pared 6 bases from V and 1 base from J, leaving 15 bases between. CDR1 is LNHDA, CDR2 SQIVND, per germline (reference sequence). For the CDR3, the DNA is TGTGCCAGTAGACCTCGTGACAGCAGGAACACTGAAGCTTTCTTT. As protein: CASRPRDSRNTEAFF. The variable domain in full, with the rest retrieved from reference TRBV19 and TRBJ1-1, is DGGITQSPKYLFRKEGQNVTLSCEQNLNHDAMYWYRQDPGQGLRLIYYSQIVNDFQKGDIAEGYSVSREKKESFPLTVTSAQKNPTAFYLCASRPRDSRNTEAFFGQGTRLTVV.

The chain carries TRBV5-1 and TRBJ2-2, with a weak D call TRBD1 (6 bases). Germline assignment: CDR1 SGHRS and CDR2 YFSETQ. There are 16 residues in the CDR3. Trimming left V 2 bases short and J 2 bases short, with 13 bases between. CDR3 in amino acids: CASSFNGQPNTGELFF. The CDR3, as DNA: TGCGCCAGCAGCTTCAATGGACAGCCAAACACCGGGGAGCTGTTTTTT.

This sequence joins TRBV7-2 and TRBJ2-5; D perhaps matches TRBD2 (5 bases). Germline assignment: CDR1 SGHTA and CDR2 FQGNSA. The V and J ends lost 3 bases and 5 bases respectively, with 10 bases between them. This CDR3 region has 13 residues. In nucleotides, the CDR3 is TGTGCCAGCAGCTTCGGGGAATGGGAGACCCAGTACTTC. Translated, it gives CASSFGEWETQYF.

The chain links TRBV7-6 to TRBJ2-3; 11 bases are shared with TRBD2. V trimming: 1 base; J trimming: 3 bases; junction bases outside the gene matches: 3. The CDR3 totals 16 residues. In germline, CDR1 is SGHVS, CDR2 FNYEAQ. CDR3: CASSLGGTSGTDTQYF. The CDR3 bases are TGTGCCAGCAGCTTAGGGGGGACTAGCGGAACAGATACGCAGTATTTT.

CDR3 nucleotides: TGTGCCAGCAGCTTGGCAGGGGGCGGTGGTGAAAAACTGTTTTTT. The encoded protein is CASSLAGGGGEKLFF. The chain is built from TRBV5-4 and TRBJ1-4; 8 nucleotides align to TRBD1. Germline loops: CDR1 SGHNT, CDR2 YYREEE (reference sequence). With 0 bases clipped from V and 7 bases from J, the junction kept 5 bases outside the gene matches. The CDR3 contains 15 residues.

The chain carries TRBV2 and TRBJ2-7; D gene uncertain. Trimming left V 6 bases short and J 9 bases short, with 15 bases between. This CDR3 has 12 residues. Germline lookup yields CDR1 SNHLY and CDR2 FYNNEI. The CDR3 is CASRDNNEVQYF. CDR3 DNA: TGTGCCAGCAGGGATAACAATGAAGTGCAGTACTTC.

The CDR3 sequence: CASRSGTASGANVLTF. The CDR3 DNA sequence: TGCGCCAGCAGATCCGGGACAGCCTCTGGGGCCAACGTCCTGACTTTC. The V and J genes are TRBV5-1 and TRBJ2-6, with TRBD1 matching over 7 bases. The germline V gene encodes CDR1 SGHRS and CDR2 YFSETQ. The CDR3 loop spans 16 amino acids. With 5 bases clipped from V and 0 bases from J, the junction kept 5 bases outside the gene matches.

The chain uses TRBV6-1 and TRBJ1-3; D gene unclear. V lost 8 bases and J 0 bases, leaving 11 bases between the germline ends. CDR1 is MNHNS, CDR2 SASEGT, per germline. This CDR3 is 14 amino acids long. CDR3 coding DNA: TGTGCCAGCCCCGCCGGTCTCTCTGGAAACACCATATATTTT. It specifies CASPAGLSGNTIYF.

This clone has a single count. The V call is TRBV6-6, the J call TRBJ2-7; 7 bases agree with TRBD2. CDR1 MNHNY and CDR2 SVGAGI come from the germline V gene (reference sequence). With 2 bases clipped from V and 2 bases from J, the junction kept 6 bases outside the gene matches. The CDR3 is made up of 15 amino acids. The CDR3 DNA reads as TGTGCCAGCAGTTACGACTCTAGCGGTACCTACGAGCAGTACTTC. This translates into CASSYDSSGTYEQYF.

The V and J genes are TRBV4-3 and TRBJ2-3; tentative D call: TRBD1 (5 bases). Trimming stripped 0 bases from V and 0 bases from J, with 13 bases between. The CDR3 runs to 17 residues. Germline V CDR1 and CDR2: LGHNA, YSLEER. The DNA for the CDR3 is TGCGCCAGCAGCCAAGAATCAGGGCTACTAAGCACAGATACGCAGTATTTT. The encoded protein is CASSQESGLLSTDTQYF.

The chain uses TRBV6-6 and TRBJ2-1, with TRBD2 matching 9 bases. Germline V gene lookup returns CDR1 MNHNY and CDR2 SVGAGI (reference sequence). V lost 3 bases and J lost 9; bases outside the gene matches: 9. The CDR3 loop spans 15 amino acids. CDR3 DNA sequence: TGTGCCAGCAGTTATGGCGCGGGGGGGCCTGGTGAGCAGTTCTTC. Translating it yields CASSYGAGGPGEQFF.

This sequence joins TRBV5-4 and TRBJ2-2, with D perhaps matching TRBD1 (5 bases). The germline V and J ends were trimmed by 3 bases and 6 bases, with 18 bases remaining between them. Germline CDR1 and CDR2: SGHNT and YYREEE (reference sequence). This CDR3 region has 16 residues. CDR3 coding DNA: TGTGCCAGCAGCTCTTCGGGCAGGGCTCGGGCCGGGGAGCTGTTTTTT. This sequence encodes CASSSSGRARAGELFF.

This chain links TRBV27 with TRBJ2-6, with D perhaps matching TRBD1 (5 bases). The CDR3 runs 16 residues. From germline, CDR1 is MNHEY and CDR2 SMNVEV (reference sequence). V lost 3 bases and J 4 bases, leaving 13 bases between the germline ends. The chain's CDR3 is CASSFLPGPGANVLTF. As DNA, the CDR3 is TGTGCCAGCAGTTTTCTACCAGGGCCCGGGGCCAACGTCCTGACTTTC.

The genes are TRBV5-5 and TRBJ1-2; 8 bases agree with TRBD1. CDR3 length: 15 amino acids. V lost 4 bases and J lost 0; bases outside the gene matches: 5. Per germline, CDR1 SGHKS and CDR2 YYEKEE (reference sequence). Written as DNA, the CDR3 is TGTGCCAGCAGCCAGGGACAGGTAGCTAACTATGGCTACACCTTC. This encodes CASSQGQVANYGYTF.

The CDR3 DNA is TGCGCCAGCAGCTATGGCCAGAACACCGGGGAGCTGTTTTTT. Translating gives CASSYGQNTGELFF. This chain uses TRBV5-1 with TRBJ2-2; D unresolved. Germline CDR1 is SGHRS and CDR2 is YFSETQ. This CDR3 contains 14 residues. The ends were cut back, 3 bases at V and 1 base at J, with 7 bases in the middle.

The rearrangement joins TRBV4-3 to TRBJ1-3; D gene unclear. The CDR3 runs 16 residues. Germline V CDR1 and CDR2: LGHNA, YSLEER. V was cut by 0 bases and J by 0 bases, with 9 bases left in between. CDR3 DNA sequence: TGCGCCAGCAGCCAAGAACCCACGAGCTCTGGAAACACCATATATTTT. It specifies CASSQEPTSSGNTIYF.

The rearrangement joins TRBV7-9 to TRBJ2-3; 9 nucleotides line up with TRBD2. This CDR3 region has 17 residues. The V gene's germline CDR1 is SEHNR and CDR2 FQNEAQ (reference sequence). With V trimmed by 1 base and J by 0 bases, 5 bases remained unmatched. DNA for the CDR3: TGTGCCAGCAGCTTAGAGCGGGGGGAAGCTAGCACAGATACGCAGTATTTT. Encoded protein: CASSLERGEASTDTQYF.

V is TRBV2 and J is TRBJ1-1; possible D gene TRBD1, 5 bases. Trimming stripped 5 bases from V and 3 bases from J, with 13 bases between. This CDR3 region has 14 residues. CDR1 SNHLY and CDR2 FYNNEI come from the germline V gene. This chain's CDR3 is CASSRQGWDTEAFF. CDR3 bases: TGTGCCAGCAGTCGGCAGGGATGGGACACTGAAGCTTTCTTT.

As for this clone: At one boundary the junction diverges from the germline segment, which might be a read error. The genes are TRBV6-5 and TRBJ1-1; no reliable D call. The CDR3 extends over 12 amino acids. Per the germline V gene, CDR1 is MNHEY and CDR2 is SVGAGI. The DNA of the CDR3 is TGTGTCAGCACCGATATGAACACTGAAGCTTTCTTT. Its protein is CVSTDMNTEAFF.

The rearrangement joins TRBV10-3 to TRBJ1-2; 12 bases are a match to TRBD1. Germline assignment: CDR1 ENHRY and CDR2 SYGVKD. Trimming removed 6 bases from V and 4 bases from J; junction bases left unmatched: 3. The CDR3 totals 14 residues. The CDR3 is CAIRGTGGGYGYTF. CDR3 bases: TGTGCCATCAGGGGGACAGGGGGCGGCTATGGCTACACCTTC.

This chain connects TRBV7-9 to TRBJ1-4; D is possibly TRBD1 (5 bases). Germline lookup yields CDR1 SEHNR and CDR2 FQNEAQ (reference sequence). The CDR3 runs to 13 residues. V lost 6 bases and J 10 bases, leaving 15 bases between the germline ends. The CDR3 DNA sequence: TGTGCCAGCAGTGGGGACGGGATGGGAAAACTGTTTTTT. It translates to CASSGDGMGKLFF. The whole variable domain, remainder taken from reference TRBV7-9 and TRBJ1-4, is DTGVSQNPRHKITKRGQNVTFRCDPISEHNRLYWYRQTLGQGPEFLTYFQNEAQLEKSRLLSDRFSAERPKGSFSTLEIQRTEQGDSAMYLCASSGDGMGKLFFGSGTQLSVL.

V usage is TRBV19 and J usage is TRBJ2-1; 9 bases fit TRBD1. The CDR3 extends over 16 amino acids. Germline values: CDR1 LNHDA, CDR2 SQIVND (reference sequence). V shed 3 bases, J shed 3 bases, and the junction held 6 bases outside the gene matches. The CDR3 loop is CASSILDRGIYNEQFF. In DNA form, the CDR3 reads TGTGCCAGTAGTATCTTAGACAGGGGGATCTACAATGAGCAGTTCTTC.

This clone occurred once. This chain's CDR3 is CASRGVRLIITRGYTF. The CDR3 DNA follows: TGTGCCAGCAGAGGCGTCAGGCTTATAATAACTAGGGGCTACACCTTC. The chain carries TRBV2 and TRBJ1-2; D gene unclear. The CDR3 runs 16 residues. V was pared by 6 bases and J by 8 bases, with 25 bases between. CDR1 is SNHLY and CDR2 is FYNNEI in the germline V gene.

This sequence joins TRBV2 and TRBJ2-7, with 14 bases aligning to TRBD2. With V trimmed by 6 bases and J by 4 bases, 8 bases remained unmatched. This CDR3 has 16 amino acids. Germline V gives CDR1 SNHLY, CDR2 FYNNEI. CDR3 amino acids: CASRRGLAGARYEQYF. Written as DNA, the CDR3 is TGTGCCAGCAGGAGGGGACTAGCGGGGGCAAGGTACGAGCAGTACTTC.

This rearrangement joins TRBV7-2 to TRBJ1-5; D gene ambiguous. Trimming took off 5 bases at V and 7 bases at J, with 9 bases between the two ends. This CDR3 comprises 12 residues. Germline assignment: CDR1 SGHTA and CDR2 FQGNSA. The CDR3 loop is CASSLPGQPQHF. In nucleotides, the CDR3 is TGTGCCAGCAGCCTACCGGGGCAGCCCCAGCATTTT.

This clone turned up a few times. This chain's CDR3 is CATSRDFSFGVTAPSHGYTF. DNA of the CDR3: TGTGCCACCAGCAGAGATTTCAGTTTTGGGGTCACCGCTCCGAGTCATGGCTACACCTTC. The chain employs TRBV15 and TRBJ1-2, with D hard to call. CDR1 and CDR2 (germline): LNHNV, YYDKDF (reference sequence). The CDR3 contains 20 residues. The V gene lost 0 bases and the J gene lost 6 bases, with 29 bases spanning the gap.

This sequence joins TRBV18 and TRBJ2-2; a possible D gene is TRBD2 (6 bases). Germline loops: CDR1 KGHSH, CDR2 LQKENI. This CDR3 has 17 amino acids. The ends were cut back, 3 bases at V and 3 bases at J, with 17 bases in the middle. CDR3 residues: CASSPGGMGFDTGELFF. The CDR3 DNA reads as TGTGCCAGCTCACCGGGAGGAATGGGGTTCGACACCGGGGAGCTGTTTTTT. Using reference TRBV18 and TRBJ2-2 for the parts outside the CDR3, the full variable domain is NAGVMQNPRHLVRRRGQEARLRCSPMKGHSHVYWYRQLPEEGLKFMVYLQKENIIDESGMPKERFSAEFPKEGPSILRIQQVVRGDSAAYFCASSPGGMGFDTGELFFGEGSRLTVL.